This TCR beta chain was obtained from a study of shared T cell receptors in the human thymus. The CDR3 has 15 amino acids. Germline V gene data show CDR1 as LNHNV and CDR2 as YYDKDF (reference sequence). V lost 3 bases and J lost 6, with 15 bases in between. TCRdb's copy holds only in-frame clones and misses some; the assay was immunoSEQ multiplex PCR. The data show around 730,000 clones, with 70% to 90% seen just once and around 0.0099% held by the top ten. These same data were also listed under a study on human thymus T cells. That source adds: The thymus tissue came from resections taken during corrective heart surgery.

Sequenced sample: thymocytes. The genes are TRBV15 and TRBJ1-5; D perhaps matches TRBD1 (5 bases). The source of this sequence is a girl under three years old with a congenital heart defect. CDR3 in DNA: TGTGCCACCAGCAGGATCACAGGAGTTGGTCAGCCCCAGCATTTT. Translated, it gives CATSRITGVGQPQHF.